Listed below are T cell receptor beta chains from one sample, sequenced in a study of T cells in Graves' hyperthyroidism and ophthalmopathy. TCRdb redid the calling of the multiplex PCR reads with MiXCR, one entry per CDR3 protein. This table holds 500,000 to 650,000 distinct CDR3 sequences, 46% found once. Input material: peripheral blood or thyroid tissue (not recorded which). The source of these receptors is an adult woman with Graves' disease, either hyperthyroidism or ophthalmopathy (not recorded which). Both conserved end residues are part of each CDR3. The order of the fields is D gene, clone size, V gene, J gene, CDR3 protein, CDR3 DNA. D genes are given only for firm matches. The size field is filled for only some rows; it gives once, few, many or a size class.

>TRBD1|-|TRBV11-3|TRBJ2-5
CASSLVGTGGETQYF
TGTGCCAGCAGCTTAGTTGGGACAGGGGGTGAGACCCAGTACTTC
>-|-|TRBV28|TRBJ2-7
CASGQIRYEQYF
TGTGCCAGTGGACAGATTCGTTACGAGCAGTACTTC
>-|-|TRBV29-1|TRBJ1-1
CSLFPENTEAFF
TGCAGCTTGTTCCCGGAGAACACTGAAGCTTTCTTT
>-|-|TRBV27|TRBJ1-1
CASSLWAGGETEAFF
TGTGCCAGCAGTCTTTGGGCCGGGGGAGAAACTGAAGCTTTCTTT
>TRBD1|few|TRBV10-3|TRBJ1-4
CAISEQGAGEKLFF
TGTGCCATCAGTGAACAGGGGGCCGGAGAAAAACTGTTTTTT
>-|once|TRBV5-1|TRBJ2-5
CASGPKGGLGGETQYF
TGCGCCAGCGGTCCCAAAGGCGGGCTGGGCGGTGAGACCCAGTACTTC
>TRBD2|many|TRBV4-1|TRBJ2-5
CASRRLGGVQETQYF
TGCGCCAGCAGACGACTTGGGGGGGTCCAAGAGACCCAGTACTTC
>TRBD1|-|TRBV12-3/TRBV12-4|TRBJ2-7
CASSSPTGGAGSYEQYF
TGTGCCAGCAGTTCCCCCACAGGGGGCGCGGGGTCCTACGAGCAGTACTTC
>-|-|TRBV5-1|TRBJ1-1
CASSSLSGNTEAFF
TGCGCCAGCAGCTCCTTATCCGGGAACACTGAAGCTTTCTTT
>-|once|TRBV19|TRBJ2-2
CASSIDSPRSGELFF
TGTGCCAGTAGTATAGATTCCCCTAGGTCCGGGGAGCTGTTTTTT
>-|many|TRBV5-1|TRBJ1-6
CASSLEGESPLHF
TGCGCCAGCAGCTTGGAGGGGGAGTCACCCCTCCACTTT
>-|many|TRBV10-2|TRBJ2-7
CASSDGHSYEQYF
TGCGCCAGCAGTGACGGCCACTCCTACGAGCAGTACTTC
>-|-|TRBV7-2|TRBJ2-5
CASSLGHRGETQYF
TGTGCCAGCAGCTTAGGACACCGCGGGGAGACCCAGTACTTC
>-|many|TRBV7-2|TRBJ1-5
CASSLAGGGNQPQHF
TGTGCCAGCAGCTTAGCAGGGGGGGGCAATCAGCCCCAGCATTTT
>-|-|TRBV6-5|TRBJ2-7
CVSSYSIGSRTFRYYEQYF
TGTGTCAGCAGTTACTCGATCGGTTCTAGGACCTTTCGTTACTACGAGCAGTACTTC
>-|-|TRBV20-1|TRBJ2-5
CSAPSEQGLGPQYF
TGCAGTGCCCCATCGGAACAGGGTTTGGGGCCCCAGTACTTC
>-|-|TRBV19|TRBJ1-2
CASSISRGYTF
TGTGCCAGTAGTATCTCCAGGGGTTACACCTTC
>-|few|TRBV10-3|TRBJ1-5
CAISDDRGGNQPQHF
TGTGCCATCAGTGATGACCGGGGCGGCAATCAGCCCCAGCATTTT
>-|-|TRBV7-9|TRBJ1-5
CASSLGRAWARETQHF
TGTGCCAGCAGCTTGGGGCGCGCGTGGGCGCGGGAGACCCAGCATTTT
>-|-|TRBV19|TRBJ1-5
CASNEGNQPQHF
TGTGCCAGTAACGAGGGGAATCAGCCCCAGCATTTT
>TRBD1|-|TRBV5-1|TRBJ2-5
CASSLAVTGSETQYF
TGCGCCAGCAGCTTGGCCGTGACAGGGTCGGAGACCCAGTACTTC
>-|-|TRBV29-1|TRBJ2-7
CSVVWGDEQYF
TGCAGCGTTGTGTGGGGGGACGAGCAGTACTTC
>-|-|TRBV7-2|TRBJ2-7
CASSIDRTTPYEQYF
TGTGCCAGCAGCATAGATCGGACTACCCCCTACGAGCAGTACTTC
>-|many|TRBV9|TRBJ2-7
CASSVEGPLGESSYEQYF
TGTGCCAGCAGCGTAGAAGGTCCGTTGGGGGAGAGCTCCTACGAGCAGTACTTC
>TRBD1|once|TRBV2|TRBJ1-2
CASSALGGTGVKYTF
TGTGCCAGCAGTGCATTGGGCGGGACAGGGGTCAAGTACACCTTC
>TRBD1|-|TRBV2|TRBJ1-6
CASSHRQGVSVSPLHF
TGTGCCAGCAGCCACCGACAGGGGGTATCCGTTTCACCCCTCCACTTT
>TRBD1|-|TRBV6-1|TRBJ2-7
CASSEYRGPYEQYF
TGTGCCAGCAGTGAGTACAGGGGACCCTACGAGCAGTACTTC
>-|many|TRBV19|TRBJ2-7
CASSRTGAYEQYF
TGTGCCAGCAGTCGAACGGGTGCATACGAGCAGTACTTC
>TRBD1|-|TRBV9|TRBJ2-5
CASSGGGWETQYF
TGTGCCAGCAGCGGAGGGGGCTGGGAGACCCAGTACTTC
>-|-|TRBV29-1|TRBJ1-1
CSVDDGTNTEAFF
TGCAGCGTCGATGACGGAACGAACACTGAAGCTTTCTTT
>-|-|TRBV30|TRBJ1-5
CAWTSNNGQPQHF
TGTGCCTGGACTTCGAATAACGGTCAGCCCCAGCATTTT
>TRBD2|-|TRBV20-1|TRBJ2-7
CSAQPVSGDYSYEQYF
TGCAGTGCTCAGCCCGTTAGCGGGGATTACTCCTACGAGCAGTACTTC
>-|many|TRBV5-4|TRBJ2-6
CASSVAGARGANVLTF
TGTGCCAGCAGCGTTGCCGGGGCTCGTGGGGCCAACGTCCTGACTTTC
>-|-|TRBV12-3/TRBV12-4|TRBJ1-1
CASSTGGSTEAFF
TGTGCCAGCAGTACCGGGGGGAGCACTGAAGCTTTCTTT
>-|-|TRBV11-2|TRBJ1-6
CASSLSDFNSPLHF
TGTGCCAGCAGCTTATCAGATTTTAATTCACCCCTCCACTTT
>-|-|TRBV25-1|TRBJ1-4
CASTTFEGSTNEKLFF
TGTGCCAGCACCACCTTTGAGGGGTCCACTAATGAAAAACTGTTTTTT
>TRBD2|many|TRBV12-3/TRBV12-4|TRBJ2-2
CASRRGATGELFF
TGTGCCAGCAGGCGGGGGGCCACCGGGGAGCTGTTTTTT
>-|many|TRBV5-8|TRBJ1-2
CASSETGGGYTF
TGTGCCAGCAGCGAGACAGGTGGAGGCTACACCTTC
>-|-|TRBV20-1|TRBJ2-5
CSARRLGSGQETQYF
TGCAGTGCTAGACGACTGGGGTCGGGCCAAGAGACCCAGTACTTC
>-|-|TRBV24-1|TRBJ1-1
CATSDPRTTEAFF
TGTGCCACCAGTGACCCCCGGACCACTGAAGCTTTCTTT
>-|many|TRBV2|TRBJ1-1
CATTGESPEAFF
TGTGCCACCACGGGTGAGTCCCCTGAAGCTTTCTTT
>TRBD1|once|TRBV15|TRBJ2-7
CATSRDEGQGWYEQYF
TGTGCCACCAGCAGAGACGAGGGACAGGGGTGGTACGAGCAGTACTTC
>-|-|TRBV15|TRBJ1-2
CATSTRGGYGYTF
TGTGCCACCAGCACCCGAGGGGGCTATGGCTACACCTTC
>-|many|TRBV14|TRBJ1-1
CASRQHRAVVPEAFF
TGTGCCAGCAGACAACACAGGGCGGTAGTTCCTGAAGCTTTCTTT
>-|few|TRBV18|TRBJ2-5
CASSAFRETQYF
TGTGCCAGCTCAGCGTTCCGAGAGACCCAGTACTTC
>-|many|TRBV20-1|TRBJ2-3
CSARERGTDTQYF
TGCAGTGCTAGAGAGAGAGGCACAGATACGCAGTATTTT
>-|-|TRBV5-1|TRBJ1-4
CASSWGPGNEKLFF
TGCGCCAGCAGCTGGGGACCCGGGAATGAAAAACTGTTTTTT
>-|-|TRBV5-1|TRBJ1-5
CASSSTGTPQHF
TGCGCCAGCAGCTCGACCGGGACACCCCAGCATTTT
>-|-|TRBV6-1|TRBJ1-2
CASSKGDQYGFTF
TGTGCCAGCAGTAAGGGAGATCAGTATGGCTTCACCTTC
>-|-|TRBV10-3|TRBJ1-5
CAISFRGGSNQPQHF
TGTGCCATCAGTTTTAGGGGTGGGAGCAATCAGCCCCAGCATTTT
>-|many|TRBV7-6|TRBJ1-1
CASSAGHSRAEAFF
TGTGCCAGCAGCGCCGGACACTCACGGGCTGAAGCTTTCTTT
>TRBD2|many|TRBV20-1|TRBJ2-7
CSASLGSGRVVQYF
TGCAGTGCTAGCCTGGGTAGCGGGAGGGTTGTACAGTACTTC
>TRBD1|-|TRBV11-2|TRBJ2-7
CASSPHPTGSREQYF
TGTGCCAGCAGCCCGCACCCGACAGGGTCGCGCGAGCAGTACTTC
>-|many|TRBV2|TRBJ1-5
CASSEAPGDGQPQHF
TGTGCCAGCAGTGAAGCGCCAGGGGATGGCCAGCCCCAGCATTTT
>TRBD1|-|TRBV7-6|TRBJ2-2
CASSLAGFQGAVGELFF
TGTGCCAGCAGCTTAGCTGGGTTTCAGGGGGCGGTCGGGGAGCTGTTTTTT